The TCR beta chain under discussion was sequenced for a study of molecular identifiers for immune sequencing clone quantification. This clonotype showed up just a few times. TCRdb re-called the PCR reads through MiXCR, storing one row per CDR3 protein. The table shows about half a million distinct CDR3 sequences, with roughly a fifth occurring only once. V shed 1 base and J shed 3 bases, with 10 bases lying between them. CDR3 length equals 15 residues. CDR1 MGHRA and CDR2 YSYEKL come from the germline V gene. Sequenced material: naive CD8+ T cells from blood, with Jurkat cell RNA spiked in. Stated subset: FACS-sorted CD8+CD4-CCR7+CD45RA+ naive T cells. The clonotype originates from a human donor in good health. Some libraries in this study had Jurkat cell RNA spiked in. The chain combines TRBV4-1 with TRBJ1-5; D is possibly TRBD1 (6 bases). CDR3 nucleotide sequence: TGCGCCAGCAGCCAAGTGGGGGACAACAATCAGCCCCAGCATTTT. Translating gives CASSQVGDNNQPQHF.